There are a few counts of the clone carrying this T cell receptor beta chain. This sample stems from a study of OX40 agonist ivuxolimab in advanced cancers. TCRdb's copy holds only in-frame clones and misses some; the assay was immunoSEQ multiplex PCR. The data show roughly 13,000 clones, approximately 80% seen once. The specimen was CD4+ or CD8+ T cells sorted from blood, collected in a trial of the OX40 agonist ivuxolimab. The receptor was isolated from an adult with an advanced solid tumor such as melanoma, head and neck, liver or kidney cancer.

The DNA of the CDR3 is TGTGCCAGCAGCTTTGGGGGAGGTGGGGCCAACGTCCTGACTTTC. Translating gives CASSFGGGGANVLTF. The chain carries TRBV13 and TRBJ2-6; possibly TRBD2 for D (6 bases). CDR3 size: 15 residues. Trimming cost V 3 bases and J 3 bases, with 9 bases left between them. CDR1 and CDR2 (germline): PRHDT, FYEKMQ (reference sequence).